This T cell receptor beta chain originates from a study of beta chain features in type 1 diabetes (dated by TCRdb to 2017 to 2018). A note on the overall study: No differences in mean age, gender distribution, total cell number or subset yield were found between patients and healthy donors. In the study, TCRB repertoires of sorted circulating CD4+ T cell subsets from recently diagnosed type 1 diabetes patients were compared with those of matched healthy donors. Regulatory and stem cell-like memory subsets were obtained from only 8 patients and about 8 healthy donors, while naive and central memory subsets were obtained from all 30 or so donors. Across all samples, around 99 million sorted cells were examined, and cell number per subset correlated strongly with RNA yield. Findings and caveats that apply to the study as a whole: Only small numbers of individuals were included in the HLA sub-analyses, which left unresolved whether HLA type had any influence on TCRB rearrangement. Because cDNA was sequenced instead of genomic DNA, activated cells with high expression could be over-represented, although the groups did not differ in activation or CD3 levels. Naive, central memory and regulatory TCRB repertoires appeared to be more similar among patients than among healthy donors. Type 1 diabetes patients showed a moderate but significant shortening of TCRB CDR3 length in all four CD4+ subsets. PCR may preferentially amplify shorter templates, but because patient and control samples were amplified and corrected together, any resulting skew would affect both groups equally. At VDJ recombination sites, patients with type 1 diabetes made fewer insertions and deleted more nucleotides, a pattern implying thymic rearrangement abnormalities.

A single peripheral blood draw of about 120 mL on average was collected from each donor into heparinised tubes. Using a panel that included CD45RO, CCR7, CD25, CD127, CD95 and CD27, naive, central memory, regulatory and stem cell-like memory CD4+ T cells were sorted on a BD FACSAria II. Every sorted population had a purity above 95%. PBMCs were isolated right away by Lymphoprep density gradient centrifugation and were stained directly, without culture. So that batch effects would be minimized, each experiment stained and sorted samples in pairs, pairing one healthy donor with one patient. On this clone itself: Its specific antigen is unknown. Base qualities are not recorded, but no much larger clone differs from it by a single base.

All of the isolated RNA was reverse transcribed with the High Capacity cDNA Reverse Transcription Kit, so expressed TCRB transcripts were sequenced. Naive, central memory and regulatory T cell samples underwent deep immunoSEQ sequencing, averaging about 3.57 million total reads per sample. Sorted cells were lysed in RLT buffer and RNA was extracted with DNase-treated RNeasy Micro or Mini kits, depending on cell number. To prevent cross-contamination, every cell subset was processed on its own, while patient and healthy donor samples were processed together. TCRB sequences were amplified from cDNA with the immunoSEQ multiplex PCR, producing 87-bp fragments spanning the CDR3 region. Sequencing of the amplicons was done on the Illumina HiSeq platform. In the original analysis: PCR bias was corrected computationally using synthetic template baselines, and reads within Hamming distance 2 were collapsed, with unmergeable singletons discarded. Reads were aligned against IMGT to assign V, D and J genes, CDR3 length and insertions or deletions at six rearrangement sites. Within each subset, clonotype counts were normalized to sorted cell number, after which true diversity and Gini coefficients were computed with the tcR R package. The overlap coefficient, calculated on TCRB nucleotide sequences, was used to measure repertoire sharing. Held by TCRdb, this immuneACCESS table contains in-frame sequences only and omits some clones. Under half of the omission traces to an unresolved V gene where checked; the cause of the rest is unknown. The V and J calls and the clone size are those of that table, but D and trimming were determined from the DNA. This sample has about 340,000 clones in its table, and 7% to 9% of those were observed once. The top ten constitute 0.44% of the sample.

The germline V gene sets CDR1 to SGDLS and CDR2 to YYNGEE. V and J are trimmed by 1 base and 6 bases, and the gene matches miss 6 bases of the junction. The CDR3, from cysteine to phenylalanine, totals 15 residues. This entry keeps only the CDR3 DNA: 45 bases, framed from base 1. This clonotype was obtained from a woman in her late teens or twenties in good health. The rearranged chain carries TRBV9 and TRBJ1-2, with 10 middle bases fitting TRBD1. Sequencing input: central memory CD4+ T cells from blood. The DNA sequence reads TGTGCCAGCAGCGTACGGGACAGGGGCGAAAATGGCTACACCTTC. Its protein is CASSVRDRGENGYTF.